The 18 T cell receptor beta chains in this list originate from one sample, sequenced in a study of TIL therapy for anti-PD-1-resistant metastatic lung cancer. This was the immunoSEQ v3 assay. The assay was immunoSEQ multiplex PCR, and TCRdb's table has in-frame clones only and misses some. The sample holds approximately 15,000 clones, more than 75% seen once. The time point was: pre-treatment sample, taken before nivolumab and TIL therapy. The specimen was blood, collected at baseline. These receptors were collected from a person aged 25-80 years with non-small cell lung cancer.

The chain links TRBV2 to TRBJ1-4; the D is unclear. Germline values: CDR1 SNHLY, CDR2 FYNNEI. The length of the CDR3 is 13 residues. V gave up 2 bases and J gave up 8 bases, with 9 bases separating them. The CDR3 here is CASSEPESEKLFF. In nucleotides, the CDR3 is TGTGCCAGCAGTGAACCAGAATCGGAAAAACTGTTTTTT.

This clone has just one count. V usage is TRBV30 and J usage is TRBJ1-5; D is ambiguous. The CDR3 runs to 14 residues. Germline values: CDR1 GTSNPN, CDR2 SVGIG (reference sequence). Trimming removed 0 bases at V and 4 bases at J, with 10 bases between. The chain's CDR3 is CAWSVWTVNQPQHF. The CDR3 DNA follows: TGTGCCTGGAGTGTATGGACTGTGAATCAGCCCCAGCATTTT.

This clone was seen once. J is TRBJ1-2 and V is TRBV19, with 9 bases that match TRBD1. Germline-derived CDR1 and CDR2 are LNHDA and SQIVND (reference sequence). Germline trimming cut 5 bases from V and 3 bases from J; bases unmatched to any gene: 7. The CDR3 is 15 amino acids. The CDR3: CASSVPGQGDYGYTF. DNA of the CDR3: TGTGCCAGTAGTGTCCCGGGACAGGGAGACTATGGCTACACCTTC.

The chain has TRBV4-3 and TRBJ2-6; D might be TRBD2 (5 bases). Germline CDR1 LGHNA, CDR2 YSLEER. Trimming took off 6 bases at V and 4 bases at J, with 19 bases between the two ends. This CDR3 has 17 amino acids. The CDR3: CASSPRHPGNGANVLTF. In DNA, the CDR3 is TGCGCCAGCAGTCCAAGACACCCCGGGAACGGGGCCAACGTCCTGACTTTC.

This clone was seen a few times. The chain joins TRBV18 to TRBJ1-1; 8 bases line up with TRBD1. Germline V CDR1 and CDR2: KGHSH, LQKENI. V lost 7 bases, J lost 9 bases, and 16 bases stayed unmatched. This CDR3 comprises 15 residues. This chain's CDR3 is CASFSGDRGRSQAFF. The CDR3 DNA follows: TGTGCCAGCTTCTCCGGCGACAGGGGAAGAAGTCAAGCTTTCTTT.

This chain connects TRBV7-2 to TRBJ2-1, with D possibly being TRBD2 (6 bases). The germline gives CDR1 SGHTA, CDR2 FQGNSA. Trimming took 8 bases from V and 2 from J, leaving 16 bases between them. The CDR3 is 15 residues long. CDR3 protein: CASWGGTVTYNEQFF. CDR3 coding DNA: TGTGCCAGCTGGGGCGGGACCGTTACCTACAATGAGCAGTTCTTC.

V and J are TRBV5-6 and TRBJ1-5; 7 nucleotides align to TRBD1. Germline V gives CDR1 SGHDT, CDR2 YYEEEE. Unmatched junction bases numbered 7, after V lost 4 bases and J lost 6 bases. CDR3 size: 14 residues. The CDR3 spells CASSRRQGFQPQHF. CDR3 nucleotide sequence: TGTGCCAGCAGCCGGCGACAGGGCTTTCAGCCCCAGCATTTT.

The chain recombines TRBV15 with TRBJ2-3; 11 nucleotides agree with TRBD2. Germline assignment: CDR1 LNHNV and CDR2 YYDKDF (reference sequence). The CDR3 runs to 20 residues. Trimming removed 3 bases from V and 0 bases from J; junction bases left unmatched: 14. The CDR3 DNA follows: TGTGCCACCAGCAGCCCGCGGGCTAGCGGGGGGCTACGAAGCACAGATACGCAGTATTTT. Protein: CATSSPRASGGLRSTDTQYF.

The rearrangement joins TRBV11-2 to TRBJ2-3; D unresolved. V was cut by 1 base and J by 3 bases, with 8 bases left in between. The CDR3 contains 14 residues. Germline V gene lookup returns CDR1 SGHAT and CDR2 FQNNGV. The CDR3 bases are TGTGCCAGCAGCTTAGGAGAAAGGACAGATACGCAGTATTTT. This sequence encodes CASSLGERTDTQYF.

The genes are TRBV6-5 and TRBJ1-6; possibly TRBD1 for D (5 bases). V was pared by 6 bases and J by 8 bases, with 14 bases between. The CDR3 extends over 14 amino acids. Germline V gene data show CDR1 as MNHEY and CDR2 as SVGAGI. CDR3 region: CASRQAPQHSPLHF. In DNA, the CDR3 is TGTGCCAGCAGACAGGCGCCCCAGCATTCACCCCTCCACTTT.

The chain carries TRBV7-3 and TRBJ2-5; D is perhaps TRBD2 (6 bases). Trimming cost V 1 base and J 1 base, with 10 bases left between them. The CDR3 spans 15 residues. Germline-derived CDR1 and CDR2 are SGHTA and FQGTGA. CDR3 coding DNA: TGTGCCAGCAGCTTAATGGCGGGGCCCCAAGAGACCCAGTACTTC. Translation: CASSLMAGPQETQYF.

J is TRBJ2-4 and V is TRBV27; D is possibly TRBD2 (5 bases). The germline V gene encodes CDR1 MNHEY and CDR2 SMNVEV (reference sequence). The CDR3 has 15 amino acids. Trimming took 3 bases from V and 7 from J, leaving 16 bases between them. Written as DNA, the CDR3 is TGTGCCAGCAGTTTTACGTCAGCCCCGGGGAACATTCAGTACTTC. Its translation: CASSFTSAPGNIQYF.

The genes are TRBV4-1 and TRBJ2-7; TRBD1 might be the D (8 bases). Germline CDR1 MGHRA, CDR2 YSYEKL. This CDR3 contains 16 residues. V shed 5 bases and J shed 0 bases, with 17 bases lying between them. The CDR3 DNA reads TGCGCCAGCAGCGTAAGCGGGACAGGCTACTCCTACGAGCAGTACTTC. It translates to CASSVSGTGYSYEQYF.

The genes are TRBV5-1 and TRBJ1-3; weak D call: TRBD1 (5 bases). The V gene lost 4 bases and the J gene lost 3 bases, with 8 bases spanning the gap. The CDR3 contains 13 residues. Germline V gene data show CDR1 as SGHRS and CDR2 as YFSETQ. The CDR3 loop is CASSLDSGNTIYF. In nucleotides, the CDR3 is TGCGCCAGCAGCCTAGACAGTGGAAACACCATATATTTT.

The chain is built from TRBV4-3 and TRBJ2-3; D tentatively fits TRBD1 or TRBD2 (7 bases each). CDR3 length equals 18 residues. The germline gives CDR1 LGHNA, CDR2 YSLEER. Trimming left V 0 bases short and J 2 bases short, with 18 bases between. CDR3 coding DNA: TGCGCCAGCAGCCAAGATTCCGGGGGGACAGCCCCCACAGATACGCAGTATTTT. Translated, it gives CASSQDSGGTAPTDTQYF.

The genes are TRBV7-9 and TRBJ2-5; D possibly matches TRBD1 or TRBD2 (5 bases each). Per the germline V gene, CDR1 is SEHNR and CDR2 is FQNEAQ (reference sequence). Trimming left V 5 bases short and J 5 bases short, with 15 bases between. This CDR3 is 14 amino acids long. Here the CDR3 reads CASSPGRRGETQYF. DNA of the CDR3: TGTGCCAGCAGCCCGGGACGGCGAGGGGAGACCCAGTACTTC.

This clone was counted between two and nine times. V usage is TRBV5-4 and J usage is TRBJ2-7; the match to TRBD1 covers 10 bases. CDR1 is SGHNT and CDR2 is YYREEE in the germline V gene (reference sequence). The CDR3 extends over 14 amino acids. V shed 4 bases and J 5 bases; nucleotides not matched to a gene: 6. CDR3 region: CASSIGTGDHEQYF. DNA for the CDR3: TGTGCCAGCAGCATCGGGACAGGGGACCACGAGCAGTACTTC.

V gene TRBV5-4 combines with J gene TRBJ2-5; no clear D. Germline CDR1 is SGHNT and CDR2 is YYREEE (reference sequence). V lost 6 bases and J 5 bases, leaving 14 bases between the germline ends. The CDR3 spans 13 residues. The CDR3 loop is CASTTSSGETQYF. The CDR3 DNA reads TGTGCCAGCACAACAAGTTCTGGGGAGACCCAGTACTTC. The whole variable domain, remainder taken from reference TRBV5-4 and TRBJ2-5, is ETGVTQSPTHLIKTRGQQVTLRCSSQSGHNTVSWYQQALGQGPQFIFQYYREEENGRGNFPPRFSGLQFPNYSSELNVNALELDDSALYLCASTTSSGETQYFGPGTRLLVL.